This TCR beta chain was recovered during a study of blood T cell repertoires in COVID-19. Study background: Collection of acute and convalescent COVID-19 samples took place in the United States, Italy and Spain.

CDR1 is LNHDA, CDR2 SQIVND, per germline (reference sequence). CDR3 size: 19 residues. V was clipped by 5 bases and J by 0 bases, with 20 bases between them. In the authors' workflow: For nucleated cells, counts were estimated from reference gene primer amplification. TCRdb's copy holds only in-frame clones and misses some; the assay was immunoSEQ multiplex PCR. V and J calls and clone size are copied from that table; D and trimming were computed from the DNA. The sample lists 150,000 or so clones; around 85% were seen once. The TCR comes from a human donor in a cohort sampled during active COVID-19. The sample taken for sequencing was peripheral blood. The chain links TRBV19 to TRBJ2-6; a possible D gene is TRBD1 (6 bases). The CDR3 region has the DNA TGTGCCAGTAGTCCAGAACGGACAGATCTTCTCTCTGGGGCCAACGTCCTGACTTTC. Amino acids: CASSPERTDLLSGANVLTF.